The source of this TCR beta chain is a study of blood T cells in healthy people across ages. Broader study findings: Donor CMV infection status was unknown, possibly confounding age-related changes in expanded clonotypes. Measured against age, TCR beta diversity per million T cells decreased in a roughly linear manner.

There are 17 residues in the CDR3. From germline, CDR1 is MNHEY and CDR2 SVGEGT. Between the trimmed V and J ends, which lost 5 bases and 7 bases, there was a span of 26 bases. Sample-barcoded 5' priming and a J-beta primer mix drove a second PCR of roughly 6 to 12 cycles. Each cDNA molecule was tagged by a template-switch adaptor with 12 random nucleotides. TCRdb called the 5' RACE reads again in MiXCR, with one record for every CDR3 protein. The sample carries approximately 940,000 distinct CDR3 sequences, 40% to 60% recorded once. The donors, aged roughly 6 to 100, were healthy Caucasians from Russia. A note on this clonotype: The target antigen is unknown.

The chain is built from TRBV6-2 or TRBV6-3 and TRBJ1-1; perhaps TRBD1 as D (5 bases). The source of this sequence is a young man in good health. Sequencing was done on a sample of blood. Written as DNA, the CDR3 is TGTGCCAGCAGTGCCTCGGGACGGACACCGATTAGTCGTGAAGCTTTCTTT. Its protein product is CASSASGRTPISREAFF.